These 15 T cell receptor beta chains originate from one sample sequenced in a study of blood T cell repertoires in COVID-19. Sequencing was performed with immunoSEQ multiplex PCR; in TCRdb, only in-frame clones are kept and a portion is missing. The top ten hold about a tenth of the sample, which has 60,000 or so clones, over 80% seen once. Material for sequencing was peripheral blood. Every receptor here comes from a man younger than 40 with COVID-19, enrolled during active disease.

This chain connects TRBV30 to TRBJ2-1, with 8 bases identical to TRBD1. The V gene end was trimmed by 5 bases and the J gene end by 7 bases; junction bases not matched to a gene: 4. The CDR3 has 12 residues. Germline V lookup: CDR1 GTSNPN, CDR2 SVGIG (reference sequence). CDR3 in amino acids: CAWYRQGNEQFF. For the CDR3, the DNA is TGTGCCTGGTACAGACAGGGGAATGAGCAGTTCTTC.

CDR3 in amino acids: CASSLSGTGKVYGYTF. The CDR3 DNA reads TGTGCCAGCAGCTTGTCCGGGACAGGGAAGGTTTATGGCTACACCTTC. The V call is TRBV5-4, the J call TRBJ1-2; 9 bases map to TRBD1. The germline gives CDR1 SGHNT, CDR2 YYREEE (reference sequence). The CDR3 extends over 16 amino acids. V was pared by 1 base and J by 5 bases, with 9 bases of the junction left unmatched. Together with reference TRBV5-4 and TRBJ1-2, the CDR3 gives the full variable domain: ETGVTQSPTHLIKTRGQQVTLRCSSQSGHNTVSWYQQALGQGPQFIFQYYREEENGRGNFPPRFSGLQFPNYSSELNVNALELDDSALYLCASSLSGTGKVYGYTFGSGTRLTVV.

This CDR3 reads CASSLEGGRETQYF. CDR3 nucleotides: TGTGCCAGCAGCTTAGAAGGCGGGAGGGAGACCCAGTACTTC. The V gene is TRBV7-2, the J gene TRBJ2-5; 8 bases are shared with TRBD2. This CDR3 contains 14 residues. Germline-derived CDR1 and CDR2 are SGHTA and FQGNSA. After removal of 1 base from V and 5 bases from J, the junction contained 3 bases not matched to a gene.

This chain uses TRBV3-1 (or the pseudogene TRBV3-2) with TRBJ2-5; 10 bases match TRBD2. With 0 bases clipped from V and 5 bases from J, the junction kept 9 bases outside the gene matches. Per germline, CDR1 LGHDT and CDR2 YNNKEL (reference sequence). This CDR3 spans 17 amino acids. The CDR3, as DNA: TGTGCCAGCAGCCAAGATAAAGCGGGAGGGGACCGTGAGACCCAGTACTTC. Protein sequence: CASSQDKAGGDRETQYF.

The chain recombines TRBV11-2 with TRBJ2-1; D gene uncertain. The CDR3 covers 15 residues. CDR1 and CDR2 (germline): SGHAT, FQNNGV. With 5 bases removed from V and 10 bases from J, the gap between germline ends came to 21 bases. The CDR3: CASSPRALTPEEQFF. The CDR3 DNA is TGTGCCAGCAGCCCTAGAGCGCTGACTCCCGAGGAGCAGTTCTTC.

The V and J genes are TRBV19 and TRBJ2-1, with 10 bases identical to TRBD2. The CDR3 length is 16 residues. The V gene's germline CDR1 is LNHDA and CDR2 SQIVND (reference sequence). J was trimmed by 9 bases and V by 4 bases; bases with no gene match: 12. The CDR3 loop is CASSTVTSGMGTEQFF. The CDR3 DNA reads TGTGCCAGTAGTACTGTTACTAGCGGGATGGGCACTGAGCAGTTCTTC.

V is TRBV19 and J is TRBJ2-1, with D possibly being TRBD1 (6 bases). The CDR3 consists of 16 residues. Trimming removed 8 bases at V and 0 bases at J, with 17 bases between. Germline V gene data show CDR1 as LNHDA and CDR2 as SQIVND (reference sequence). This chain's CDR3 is CASSQLRDNSYNEQFF. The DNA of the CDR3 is TGTGCCAGTTCACAGCTCCGGGACAACTCCTACAATGAGCAGTTCTTC.

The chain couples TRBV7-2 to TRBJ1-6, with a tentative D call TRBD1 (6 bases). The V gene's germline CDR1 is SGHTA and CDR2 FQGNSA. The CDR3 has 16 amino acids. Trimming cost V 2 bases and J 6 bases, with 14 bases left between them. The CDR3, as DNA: TGTGCCAGCAGCTTAAACGCGGCAGGGGCTAATTCACCCCTCCACTTT. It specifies CASSLNAAGANSPLHF. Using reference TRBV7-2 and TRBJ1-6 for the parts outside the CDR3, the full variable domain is GAGVSQSPSNKVTEKGKDVELRCDPISGHTALYWYRQSLGQGLEFLIYFQGNSAPDKSGLPSDRFSAERTGGSVSTLTIQRTQQEDSAVYLCASSLNAAGANSPLHFGNGTRLTVT.

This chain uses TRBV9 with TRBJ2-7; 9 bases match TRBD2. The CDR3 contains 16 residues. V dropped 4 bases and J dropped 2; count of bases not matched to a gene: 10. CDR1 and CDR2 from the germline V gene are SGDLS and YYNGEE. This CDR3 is CASSSSGVPLAYEQYF. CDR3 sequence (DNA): TGTGCCAGCAGCTCTAGCGGGGTTCCCCTTGCCTACGAGCAGTACTTC.

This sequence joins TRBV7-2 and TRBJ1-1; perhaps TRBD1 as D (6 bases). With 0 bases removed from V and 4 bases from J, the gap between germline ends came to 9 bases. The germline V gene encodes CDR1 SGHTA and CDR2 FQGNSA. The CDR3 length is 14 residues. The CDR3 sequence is CASSLATGLTEAFF. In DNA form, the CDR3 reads TGTGCCAGCAGCTTAGCAACAGGGCTCACTGAAGCTTTCTTT.

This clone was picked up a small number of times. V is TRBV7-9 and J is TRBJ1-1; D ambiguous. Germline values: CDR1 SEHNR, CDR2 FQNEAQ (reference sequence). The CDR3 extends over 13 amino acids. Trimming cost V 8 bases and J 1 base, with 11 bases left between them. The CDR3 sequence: CASGRTANTEAFF. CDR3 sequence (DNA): TGTGCCAGCGGCAGAACAGCGAACACTGAAGCTTTCTTT.

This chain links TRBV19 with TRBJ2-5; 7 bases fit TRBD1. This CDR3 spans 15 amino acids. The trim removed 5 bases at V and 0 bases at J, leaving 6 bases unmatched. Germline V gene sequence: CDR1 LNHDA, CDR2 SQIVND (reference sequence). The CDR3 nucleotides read TGTGCCAGTAGTCCATGGACAGGTTACCAAGAGACCCAGTACTTC. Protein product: CASSPWTGYQETQYF.

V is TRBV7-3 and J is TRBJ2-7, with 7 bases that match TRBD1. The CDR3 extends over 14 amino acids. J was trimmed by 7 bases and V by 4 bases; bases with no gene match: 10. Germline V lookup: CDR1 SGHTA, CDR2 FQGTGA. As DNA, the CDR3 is TGTGCCAGCAGCTCCTACAAGGGGGCAGGGGAGCAGTACTTC. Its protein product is CASSSYKGAGEQYF.

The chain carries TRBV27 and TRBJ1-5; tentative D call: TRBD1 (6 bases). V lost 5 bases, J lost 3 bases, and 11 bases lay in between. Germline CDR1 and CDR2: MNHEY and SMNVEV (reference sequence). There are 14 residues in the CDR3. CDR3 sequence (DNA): TGTGCCAGCAGTCTCCGGGACACCAATCAGCCCCAGCATTTT. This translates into CASSLRDTNQPQHF.

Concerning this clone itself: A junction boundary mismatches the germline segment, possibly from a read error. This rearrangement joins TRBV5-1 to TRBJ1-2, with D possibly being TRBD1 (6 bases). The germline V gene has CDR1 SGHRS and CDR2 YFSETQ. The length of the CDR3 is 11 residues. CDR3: CASTQQGRLNF. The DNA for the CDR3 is TGCGCCAGCACCCAGCAGGGGCGCTTGAACTTC.